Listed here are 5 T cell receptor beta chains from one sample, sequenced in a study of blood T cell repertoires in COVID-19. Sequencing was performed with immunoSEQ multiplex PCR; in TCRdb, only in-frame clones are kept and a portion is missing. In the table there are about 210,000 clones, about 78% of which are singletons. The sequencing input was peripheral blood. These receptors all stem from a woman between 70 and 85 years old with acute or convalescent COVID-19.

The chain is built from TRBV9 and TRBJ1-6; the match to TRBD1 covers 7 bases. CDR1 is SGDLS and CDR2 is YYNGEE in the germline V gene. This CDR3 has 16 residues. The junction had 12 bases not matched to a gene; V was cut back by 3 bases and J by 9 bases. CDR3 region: CASSGEQGSIPSPLHF. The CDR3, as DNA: TGTGCCAGCAGCGGAGAACAGGGGAGTATTCCTTCACCCCTCCACTTT.

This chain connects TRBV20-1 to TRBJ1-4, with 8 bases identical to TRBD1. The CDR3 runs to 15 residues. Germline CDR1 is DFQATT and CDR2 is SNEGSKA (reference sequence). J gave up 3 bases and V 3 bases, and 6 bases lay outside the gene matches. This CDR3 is CSASGGQGSNEKLFF. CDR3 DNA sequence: TGCAGTGCTAGTGGAGGACAGGGCTCTAATGAAAAACTGTTTTTT.

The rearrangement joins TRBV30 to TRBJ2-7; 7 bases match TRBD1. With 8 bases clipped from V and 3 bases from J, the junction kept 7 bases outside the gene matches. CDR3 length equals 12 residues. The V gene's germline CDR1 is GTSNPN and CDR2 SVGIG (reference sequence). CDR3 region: CAAGWDSYEQYF. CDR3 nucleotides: TGTGCCGCTGGGTGGGACAGCTACGAGCAGTACTTC.

Here the CDR3 DNA reads TGTGCCAGCAGCGCGCCCCGCGGGGGAGACCCCTACGAGCAGTACTTC. It encodes CASSAPRGGDPYEQYF. The chain combines TRBV9 with TRBJ2-7, with 7 bases identical to TRBD2. The ends lost 3 bases at V and 2 bases at J; junction bases unmatched: 11. Germline values: CDR1 SGDLS, CDR2 YYNGEE. The CDR3 totals 16 residues.

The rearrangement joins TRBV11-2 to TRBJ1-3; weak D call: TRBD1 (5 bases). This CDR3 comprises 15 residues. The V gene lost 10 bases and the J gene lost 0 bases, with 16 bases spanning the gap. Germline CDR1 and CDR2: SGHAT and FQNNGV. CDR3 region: CATDSPDLSGNTIYF. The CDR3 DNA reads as TGTGCCACCGACAGTCCAGACCTCTCTGGAAACACCATATATTTT.